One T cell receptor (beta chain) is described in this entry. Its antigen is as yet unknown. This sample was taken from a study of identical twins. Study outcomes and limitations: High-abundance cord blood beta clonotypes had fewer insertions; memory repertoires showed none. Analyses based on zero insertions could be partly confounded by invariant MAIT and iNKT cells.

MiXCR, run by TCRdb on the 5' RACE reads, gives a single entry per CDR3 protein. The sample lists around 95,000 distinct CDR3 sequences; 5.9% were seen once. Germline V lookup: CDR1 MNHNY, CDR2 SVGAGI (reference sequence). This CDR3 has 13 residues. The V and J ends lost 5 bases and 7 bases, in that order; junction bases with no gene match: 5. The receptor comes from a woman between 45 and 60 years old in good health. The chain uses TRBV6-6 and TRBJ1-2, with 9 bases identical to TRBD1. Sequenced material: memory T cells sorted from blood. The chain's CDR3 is CASSTDRGGGYTF. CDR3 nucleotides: TGTGCCAGCAGTACGGACAGGGGAGGTGGCTACACCTTC.